Presented here are 24 T cell receptor beta chains from one specimen sequenced in a study of blood T cell repertoires in COVID-19 (dated by TCRdb to about 2020). Libraries were built with the immunoSEQ multiplex PCR assay. The clones in this table, taken by TCRdb from immuneACCESS, are in-frame only. Not every clone is retained; where verified, under half of the shortfall comes from an unresolved V gene, and the cause of the rest is unknown. The sample table holds around 130,000 clones, of which approximately 84% were seen once. The ten top clones hold about 3.4% of the sample. Source material: PBMCs or T cells enriched from blood (not recorded which). All receptors come from a woman aged 45 to 65 with acute COVID-19.

This clone appeared a few times. V and J are TRBV3-1 (or the pseudogene TRBV3-2) and TRBJ2-2, with a tentative D call TRBD2 (6 bases). CDR1 and CDR2 (germline): LGHDT, YNNKEL (reference sequence). V was trimmed by 3 bases and J by 2 bases, leaving 13 bases between them. This CDR3 spans 16 amino acids. The CDR3 region is CASSHGWGGNTGELFF. For the CDR3, the DNA is TGTGCCAGCAGCCACGGGTGGGGAGGAAACACCGGGGAGCTGTTTTTT.

The chain joins TRBV4-1 to TRBJ2-1, with 7 bases fitting TRBD2. V trimming: 1 base; J trimming: 8 bases; junction bases outside the gene matches: 8. CDR1 and CDR2 (germline): MGHRA, YSYEKL. This CDR3 spans 15 amino acids. CDR3 in amino acids: CASSQVGLNGDEQFF. DNA of the CDR3: TGCGCCAGCAGCCAAGTGGGACTAAACGGCGATGAGCAGTTCTTC.

The chain carries TRBV29-1 and TRBJ2-1, with 10 bases aligning to TRBD2. The CDR3 loop spans 15 amino acids. Germline assignment: CDR1 SQVTM and CDR2 ANQGSEA. V lost 7 bases to trimming and J lost 4 bases; unmatched junction nucleotides: 10. The chain's CDR3 is CSALAGVLLYNEQFF. In DNA form, the CDR3 reads TGCAGCGCCCTAGCGGGAGTGTTACTTTACAATGAGCAGTTCTTC.

The chain joins TRBV19 to TRBJ1-2; 7 bases agree with TRBD1. The germline V gene encodes CDR1 LNHDA and CDR2 SQIVND (reference sequence). The J segment lost 3 bases and the V segment lost 5 bases, leaving 3 bases of the junction unmatched. This CDR3 spans 13 amino acids. CDR3: CASSPDRDYGYTF. As DNA, the CDR3 is TGTGCCAGTAGTCCCGACAGGGACTATGGCTACACCTTC.

The chain couples TRBV12-3 or TRBV12-4 to TRBJ1-2, with D unclear. This CDR3 is 12 amino acids long. The V end was cut by 2 bases, the J end by 4 bases, with 5 bases between. The CDR3 sequence: CASSLFRYGYTF. Written as DNA, the CDR3 is TGTGCCAGCAGTTTATTTCGCTATGGCTACACCTTC.

This clone was seen only once. This chain joins TRBV11-3 and TRBJ2-7; TRBD1 is a possible D gene (5 bases). CDR1 is SGHNT and CDR2 is YENEEA in the germline V gene. V was pared by 5 bases and J by 0 bases, with 14 bases between. The CDR3 has 15 residues. This CDR3 reads CASSQTTDSSYEQYF. The CDR3 DNA sequence: TGTGCCAGCAGCCAAACGACAGACAGCTCCTACGAGCAGTACTTC.

In regard to this clone: This sample also contains other DNA sequences that code for the same CDR3. The chain links TRBV9 to TRBJ2-2; the D is unclear. Trimming stripped 0 bases from V and 3 bases from J, with 3 bases between. Germline values: CDR1 SGDLS, CDR2 YYNGEE. The CDR3 has 13 amino acids. The CDR3 coding sequence is TGTGCCAGCAGCGTAGCTGACACCGGGGAGCTGTTTTTT. Amino acid sequence: CASSVADTGELFF.

The chain joins TRBV7-3 to TRBJ2-5, with TRBD2 matching over 11 bases. The germline gives CDR1 SGHTA, CDR2 FQGTGA. The CDR3 extends over 15 amino acids. Losses at the gene ends were 8 bases for V and 5 bases for J; bases not matched to a gene: 10. The CDR3 sequence: CASGLAGGPEETQYF. The CDR3 DNA sequence: TGTGCCAGCGGGTTAGCGGGAGGGCCGGAGGAGACCCAGTACTTC.

The chain recombines TRBV5-8 with TRBJ2-6; D might be TRBD1 (5 bases). CDR1 and CDR2 (germline): SGHTS, YDEGEE. The CDR3 has 15 residues. Between the trimmed V and J ends, which lost 3 bases and 2 bases, there was a span of 9 bases. The CDR3 DNA reads TGTGCCAGCAGCTACCAGGGAACTGGGGCCAACGTCCTGACTTTC. Amino acid sequence: CASSYQGTGANVLTF.

V gene TRBV25-1 combines with J gene TRBJ1-4, with D hard to call. CDR3 size: 15 residues. CDR1 and CDR2 (germline): MGHDK, SYGVNS. V was shortened by 2 bases and J by 4 bases, with 11 bases between the two germline ends. The CDR3, as DNA: TGTGCCAGCAGTGAACTCAGAGGGATTAATGAAAAACTGTTTTTT. It yields the protein CASSELRGINEKLFF.

The CDR3 region is CASSLRGGRGEQYF. For the CDR3, the DNA is TGTGCCAGCAGCCTCCGGGGCGGGAGGGGTGAGCAGTACTTC. This chain uses TRBV7-2 with TRBJ2-7; TRBD2 agrees at 9 bases. The V gene end was trimmed by 5 bases and the J gene end by 7 bases; junction bases not matched to a gene: 9. Germline CDR1 SGHTA, CDR2 FQGNSA. The CDR3 sequence is 14 residues long.

The CDR3, as DNA: TGCGCCAGCAGCATGACAGGGGATCATAATGAGCAGTTCTTC. Protein sequence: CASSMTGDHNEQFF. This chain connects TRBV5-1 to TRBJ2-1; 8 bases agree with TRBD1. Germline CDR1 SGHRS, CDR2 YFSETQ. The CDR3 length is 14 residues. With V trimmed by 4 bases and J by 7 bases, 7 bases remained unmatched.

The chain couples TRBV15 to TRBJ2-5; TRBD2 is a possible D gene (6 bases). The CDR3 has 16 residues. V lost 5 bases and J lost 4, with 20 bases in between. CDR1 LNHNV and CDR2 YYDKDF come from the germline V gene (reference sequence). The CDR3 region has the DNA TGTGCCACCAGCCCCCGCGGGTCCCTGGGGGGAGAGACCCAGTACTTC. Translated: CATSPRGSLGGETQYF.

CDR3 bases: TGTGCCAGCGCACGGGAGGGAGGGCCGTGGCAAGAGACCCAGTACTTC. The encoded protein is CASAREGGPWQETQYF. The rearrangement uses TRBV3-1 (or the pseudogene TRBV3-2) and TRBJ2-5; 8 bases are shared with TRBD2. The CDR3 contains 16 residues. Germline CDR1 LGHDT, CDR2 YNNKEL (reference sequence). Losses at the gene ends were 8 bases for V and 2 bases for J; bases not matched to a gene: 13.

This chain joins TRBV9 and TRBJ2-2, with D maybe TRBD2 (5 bases). There are 15 residues in the CDR3. The V end lost 0 bases, the J end lost 6 bases, and 12 bases lay between the germline ends. Germline V gene sequence: CDR1 SGDLS, CDR2 YYNGEE. This chain's CDR3 is CASSVASSPPGELFF. In nucleotides, the CDR3 is TGTGCCAGCAGCGTAGCGTCTAGCCCCCCCGGGGAGCTGTTTTTT.

The chain joins TRBV11-1 to TRBJ2-5; 10 bases align to TRBD2. There are 15 residues in the CDR3. J lost 4 bases, V lost 5 bases, and 7 bases had no gene match. Germline loops: CDR1 SGHAT, CDR2 FQDESV (reference sequence). CDR3 sequence (DNA): TGTGCCAGCAGCCCCTGGACTAGCGGCGGAGAGACCCAGTACTTC. It specifies CASSPWTSGGETQYF.

The genes are TRBV7-6 and TRBJ1-1, with 10 bases matching TRBD1. Trimming at V came to 5 bases and at J to 0 bases, leaving 3 bases not matched to a gene. The germline V gene encodes CDR1 SGHVS and CDR2 FNYEAQ. This CDR3 contains 15 residues. The CDR3 region has the DNA TGTGCCAGCAGCGAGGGACAGGGGATGAACACTGAAGCTTTCTTT. It encodes CASSEGQGMNTEAFF.

The J gene is TRBJ1-4, the V gene TRBV27; D unclear. There are 15 residues in the CDR3. Trimming pared 4 bases from V and 0 bases from J, leaving 9 bases between. Germline assignment: CDR1 MNHEY and CDR2 SMNVEV (reference sequence). CDR3 region: CASSSYRATNEKLFF. The CDR3 region has the DNA TGTGCCAGCAGTTCCTACAGAGCAACTAATGAAAAACTGTTTTTT.

The chain joins TRBV10-3 to TRBJ1-6; the D is unclear. CDR3 length: 15 residues. V lost 3 bases to trimming and J lost 9 bases, with 15 bases between them. Germline loops: CDR1 ENHRY, CDR2 SYGVKD. DNA for the CDR3: TGTGCCATCAGTGACCGGGAAAACCGAGGTTCACCCCTCCACTTT. Translation: CAISDRENRGSPLHF.

This clone was observed once. This chain links TRBV2 with TRBJ1-2, with D perhaps matching TRBD1 (6 bases). Trimming cost V 6 bases and J 5 bases, with 13 bases left between them. CDR1 is SNHLY and CDR2 is FYNNEI in the germline V gene. This CDR3 region has 13 residues. The CDR3 reads CASSADRQYGYTF. In DNA, the CDR3 is TGTGCCAGCAGCGCGGACAGACAATATGGCTACACCTTC.

The chain carries TRBV7-3 and TRBJ2-1; 10 nucleotides line up with TRBD2. CDR3 length: 14 residues. From germline, CDR1 is SGHTA and CDR2 FQGTGA. Trimming cost V 5 bases and J 6 bases; bases outside gene matches: 4. CDR3 DNA sequence: TGTGCCAGCAGCCCGGGACTAGCGTTCAATGAGCAGTTCTTC. It is translated as CASSPGLAFNEQFF.

J is TRBJ2-1 and V is TRBV6-1; D is possibly TRBD2 (7 bases). The CDR3 runs 17 residues. V dropped 4 bases and J dropped 5 bases, with 21 bases sitting between them. CDR1 is MNHNS, CDR2 SASEGT, per germline. The CDR3 region has the DNA TGTGCCAGCAGTGTGATTCCGGGGGGCAACAATAACAATGAGCAGTTCTTC. It encodes CASSVIPGGNNNNEQFF.

The chain has TRBV9 and TRBJ1-2, with 9 bases lining up with TRBD1. Trimming at V came to 3 bases and at J to 2 bases, leaving 2 bases not matched to a gene. Germline V gives CDR1 SGDLS, CDR2 YYNGEE. The CDR3 sequence is 14 residues long. CDR3 in amino acids: CASSGGQGNYGYTF. The DNA of the CDR3 is TGTGCCAGCAGCGGGGGACAGGGAAACTATGGCTACACCTTC.

This chain uses TRBV5-6 with TRBJ2-6; D is perhaps TRBD1 (6 bases). CDR1 is SGHDT, CDR2 YYEEEE, per germline. This CDR3 contains 18 residues. V was cut by 3 bases and J by 2 bases, with 18 bases left in between. Written as DNA, the CDR3 is TGTGCCAGCAGCTCGACAGGCCGAAGGACTCCTGGGGCCAACGTCCTGACTTTC. Amino acid sequence: CASSSTGRRTPGANVLTF.